A single sample gave rise to the 10 T cell receptor beta chains below, sequenced in a study of cytomegalovirus exposure and HLA in healthy donors. The PCR made use of 60 Vbeta and 13 Jbeta primers. Sequenced by immunoSEQ multiplex PCR; TCRdb stores in-frame clones only, minus some. Among some 130,000 clones listed, around 81% were seen once. Sequencing used PBMCs. The receptors stem from a woman aged 45-65 years in good health and CMV-seronegative.

The gene calls are TRBV19 and TRBJ2-3; 10 positions agree with TRBD1. CDR3 length: 15 amino acids. CDR1 and CDR2 from the germline V gene are LNHDA and SQIVND (reference sequence). V dropped 4 bases and J dropped 4; count of bases not matched to a gene: 5. The CDR3 is CASSTGQGEADTQYF. CDR3 coding DNA: TGTGCCAGTAGTACCGGACAGGGGGAGGCAGATACGCAGTATTTT.

This clone has just a few counts. J is TRBJ1-1 and V is TRBV9; D may be TRBD1 (6 bases). CDR3 length equals 17 residues. Between the trimmed V and J ends, which lost 0 bases and 5 bases, there was a span of 20 bases. Germline V gives CDR1 SGDLS, CDR2 YYNGEE. The CDR3 DNA is TGTGCCAGCAGCGTAGATGTTAAGGGGACATCTCTGACTGAAGCTTTCTTT. Translation gives CASSVDVKGTSLTEAFF.

This chain's CDR3 is CASSIVSQGNQPQHF. CDR3 in DNA: TGTGCCAGTAGTATAGTGAGCCAGGGCAATCAGCCCCAGCATTTT. The V and J genes are TRBV19 and TRBJ1-5, with D uncertain. Trimming took off 1 base at V and 2 bases at J, with 9 bases between the two ends. Germline CDR1 reads LNHDA; CDR2 reads SQIVND (reference sequence). The CDR3 has 15 residues.

The chain has TRBV11-3 and TRBJ2-2; 7 bases agree with TRBD2. In germline, CDR1 is SGHNT, CDR2 YENEEA. The V and J ends lost 5 bases and 1 base, in that order; junction bases with no gene match: 7. CDR3 length: 16 amino acids. The chain's CDR3 is CASSPLGGKNTGELFF. The CDR3 DNA is TGTGCCAGCAGCCCCTTGGGGGGGAAGAACACCGGGGAGCTGTTTTTT.

The count of this clone is one. The chain joins TRBV25-1 to TRBJ2-7; D unclear. V was cut by 2 bases and J by 3 bases, with 5 bases left in between. In germline, CDR1 is MGHDK, CDR2 SYGVNS. The CDR3 has 12 amino acids. The DNA for the CDR3 is TGTGCCAGCAGTGAAAGACTCTACGAGCAGTACTTC. It specifies CASSERLYEQYF.

V is TRBV21-1 and J is TRBJ1-2; the table's D call of TRBD1 was not tested on the DNA. TRBV21-1 is annotated as a pseudogene. The CDR3 is 16 residues long. CDR3 amino acids: CASSSPRDRGVYGYTF. The CDR3 DNA reads TGTGCCAGCAGCAGCCCCCGGGACAGGGGTGTCTATGGCTACACCTTC.

CDR3 bases: TGTGCCAGCAGCTTAAGTTCGGTAGGTCGGACTAGCGCCTACGAGCAGTACTTC. Translated, it gives CASSLSSVGRTSAYEQYF. V is TRBV7-2 and J is TRBJ2-7; 9 bases map to TRBD2. The V gene end was trimmed by 2 bases and the J gene end by 2 bases; junction bases not matched to a gene: 13. This CDR3 has 18 residues. CDR1 is SGHTA, CDR2 FQGNSA, per germline.

The chain combines TRBV4-1 with TRBJ1-2, with TRBD1 matching over 9 bases. The ends lost 1 base at V and 4 bases at J; junction bases unmatched: 4. CDR1 and CDR2 (germline): MGHRA, YSYEKL. This CDR3 region has 15 residues. The CDR3 is CASSQGTGVIYGYTF. In DNA, the CDR3 is TGCGCCAGCAGCCAAGGGACAGGGGTCATCTATGGCTACACCTTC.

The chain combines TRBV2 with TRBJ2-6, with TRBD1 matching 8 bases. Losses at the gene ends were 5 bases for V and 4 bases for J; bases not matched to a gene: 4. The germline gives CDR1 SNHLY, CDR2 FYNNEI. This CDR3 contains 15 residues. CDR3 loop: CASSQGAVGANVLTF. CDR3 coding DNA: TGTGCCAGCAGTCAGGGGGCTGTGGGGGCCAACGTCCTGACTTTC.

The rearrangement uses TRBV10-3 and TRBJ1-3; 8 positions match TRBD1. The V gene end was trimmed by 8 bases and the J gene end by 4 bases; junction bases not matched to a gene: 7. The length of the CDR3 is 14 residues. CDR1 is ENHRY and CDR2 is SYGVKD in the germline V gene. CDR3 in amino acids: CAIHEQGEGNTIYF. CDR3 nucleotide sequence: TGTGCCATCCATGAACAGGGGGAAGGAAACACCATATATTTT.